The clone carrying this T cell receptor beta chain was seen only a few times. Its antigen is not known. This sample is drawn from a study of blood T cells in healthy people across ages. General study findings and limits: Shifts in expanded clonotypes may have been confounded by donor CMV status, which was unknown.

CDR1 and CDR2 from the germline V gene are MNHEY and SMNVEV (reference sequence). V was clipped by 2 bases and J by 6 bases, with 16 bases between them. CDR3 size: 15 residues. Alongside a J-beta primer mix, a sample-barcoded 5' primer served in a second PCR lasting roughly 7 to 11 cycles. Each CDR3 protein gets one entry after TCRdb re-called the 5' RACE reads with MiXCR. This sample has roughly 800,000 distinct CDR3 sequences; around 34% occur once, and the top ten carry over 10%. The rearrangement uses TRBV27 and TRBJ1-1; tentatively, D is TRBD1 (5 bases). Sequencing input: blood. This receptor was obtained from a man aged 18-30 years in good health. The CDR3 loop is CASSLMAGSIAEAFF. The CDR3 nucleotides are TGTGCCAGCAGTTTAATGGCAGGGAGTATCGCTGAAGCTTTCTTT.